What follows are 14 T cell receptor beta chains derived from one specimen sequenced in a study of T cells after yellow fever vaccination. Each CDR3 protein is one row after TCRdb ran MiXCR on the 5' RACE reads. This table has roughly 400,000 distinct CDR3 sequences, 18% appearing once. The specimen was PBMCs, collected before the yellow fever booster vaccination. The origin of the receptors is a man between 18 and 29 years old who received the YFV17D yellow fever vaccine.

The rearrangement links TRBV28 to TRBJ2-4, with no clear D. Germline V gives CDR1 MDHEN, CDR2 SYDVKM. Trimming cost V 6 bases and J 0 bases, with 9 bases left between them. The CDR3 length is 14 residues. As DNA, the CDR3 is TGTGCCAGCAGAAGATGGACAGCCAAAAACATTCAGTACTTC. Its translation: CASRRWTAKNIQYF.

This clonotype was counted only a few times. J is TRBJ2-3 and V is TRBV3-1; 8 nucleotides match TRBD2. This CDR3 region has 13 residues. J was trimmed by 6 bases and V by 7 bases; bases with no gene match: 6. Germline V gene data show CDR1 as LGHDT and CDR2 as YNNKEL (reference sequence). The chain's CDR3 is CASTGREGDTQYF. In DNA, the CDR3 is TGTGCCAGCACCGGACGGGAGGGGGATACGCAGTATTTT.

This sequence joins TRBV9 and TRBJ2-1; D call uncertain. Trimming stripped 3 bases from V and 10 bases from J, with 11 bases between. This CDR3 contains 12 residues. The germline gives CDR1 SGDLS, CDR2 YYNGEE. The CDR3 coding sequence is TGTGCCAGCAGCGCAACCTCTTGGGAGCAGTTCTTC. Encoded protein: CASSATSWEQFF. Full variable domain (outside the CDR3, taken from reference TRBV9 and TRBJ2-1): DSGVTQTPKHLITATGQRVTLRCSPRSGDLSVYWYQQSLDQGLQFLIQYYNGEERAKGNILERFSAQQFPDLHSELNLSSLELGDSALYFCASSATSWEQFFGPGTRLTVL.

This clonotype was seen a handful of times. The chain employs TRBV7-9 and TRBJ1-2, with a tentative D call TRBD1 (5 bases). Germline V lookup: CDR1 SEHNR, CDR2 FQNEAQ (reference sequence). There are 12 residues in the CDR3. Trimming removed 3 bases at V and 8 bases at J, with 10 bases between. CDR3 region: CASSFRQLGYTF. In DNA, the CDR3 is TGTGCCAGCAGCTTTAGACAGCTCGGCTACACCTTC.

The gene calls are TRBV7-9 and TRBJ1-1; D unclear. V was clipped by 10 bases and J by 0 bases, with 18 bases between them. Germline CDR1 is SEHNR and CDR2 is FQNEAQ (reference sequence). The CDR3 runs 15 residues. The CDR3 loop reads CAIPRSSGLNTEAFF. The DNA for the CDR3 is TGTGCCATCCCGAGAAGTTCCGGGCTGAACACTGAAGCTTTCTTT.

This clonotype was seen more than once but under ten times. The V and J genes are TRBV20-1 and TRBJ2-1; D remains unclear. The CDR3 spans 15 residues. Per the germline V gene, CDR1 is DFQATT and CDR2 is SNEGSKA (reference sequence). V was clipped by 1 base and J by 0 bases, with 10 bases between them. CDR3 nucleotides: TGCAGTGCTAGAGGTTCTATCCACTCCTACAATGAGCAGTTCTTC. Protein sequence: CSARGSIHSYNEQFF.

This chain uses TRBV12-3 or TRBV12-4 with TRBJ2-7; D perhaps matches TRBD1 (7 bases). V dropped 5 bases and J dropped 3 bases, with 14 bases sitting between them. The CDR3 runs 14 residues. The CDR3 DNA is TGTGCCAGCAGTCAGGGGGGATTCTACTACGAGCAGTACGTC. Protein: CASSQGGFYYEQYV.

The chain links TRBV5-1 to TRBJ2-7, with D perhaps TRBD1 or TRBD2 (6 bases each). Germline CDR1 is SGHRS and CDR2 is YFSETQ. V lost 0 bases to trimming and J lost 6 bases, with 13 bases between them. This CDR3 has 14 amino acids. Written as DNA, the CDR3 is TGCGCCAGCAGCTTGGGCCCCCCGGGGGCCGAGCAGTACGTC. This codes for CASSLGPPGAEQYV.

In this sample, this clonotype turned up many times. Written as DNA, the CDR3 is TGTGCCAGCACCCTAGGCGGGGGGGCGGGGGTCAATGAGCAGTTCTTC. This encodes CASTLGGGAGVNEQFF. V is TRBV12-3 or TRBV12-4 and J is TRBJ2-1, with 9 positions matching TRBD2. V was pared by 7 bases and J by 6 bases, with 13 bases of the junction left unmatched. The length of the CDR3 is 16 residues.

V and J are TRBV5-1 and TRBJ2-1; the D is unclear. The length of the CDR3 is 17 residues. With 4 bases removed from V and 0 bases from J, the gap between germline ends came to 17 bases. Germline CDR1 is SGHRS and CDR2 is YFSETQ. CDR3 DNA sequence: TGCGCCAGCAGCATCGCCCGTCTAAGGAGCTCCTACAATGAGCAGTTCTTC. Its protein product is CASSIARLRSSYNEQFF.

This clonotype appeared a few times. The J gene is TRBJ2-5, the V gene TRBV4-3; tentatively, D is TRBD1 (5 bases). The CDR3 runs 13 residues. V was clipped by 1 base and J by 9 bases, with 12 bases between them. Per germline, CDR1 LGHNA and CDR2 YSLEER. The CDR3 DNA follows: TGCGCCAGCAGCCAAGTTAGGGGCCGGGCCCAGTACTTC. It yields the protein CASSQVRGRAQYF.

V is TRBV20-1 and J is TRBJ2-5, with TRBD1 matching over 10 bases. Germline lookup yields CDR1 DFQATT and CDR2 SNEGSKA (reference sequence). V shed 2 bases and J 0 bases; nucleotides not matched to a gene: 6. The CDR3 has 16 residues. CDR3 in amino acids: CSARPGQGQYQETQYF. The CDR3 region has the DNA TGCAGTGCTAGACCGGGACAGGGGCAGTACCAAGAGACCCAGTACTTC.

This clonotype was seen more than once but under ten times. This rearrangement joins TRBV24-1 to TRBJ2-3; D uncertain. This CDR3 has 13 residues. Trimming took off 4 bases at V and 4 bases at J, with 8 bases between the two ends. Looked up from germline, CDR1 is KGHDR and CDR2 is SFDVKD. For the CDR3, the DNA is TGTGCCACCAGTGACCCGTCGGCAGATACGCAGTATTTT. Translation gives CATSDPSADTQYF.

A few counts support this clonotype. CDR3 sequence reads: CASSQDPANYGYTF. CDR3 bases: TGCGCCAGCAGCCAAGACCCAGCTAACTATGGCTACACCTTC. This sequence joins TRBV4-1 and TRBJ1-2; D unresolved. The CDR3 loop spans 14 amino acids. CDR1 is MGHRA and CDR2 is YSYEKL in the germline V gene. Trimming cost V 0 bases and J 0 bases, with 5 bases left between them.